The 13 T cell receptor beta chains below were found in one sample sequenced in a study of blood T cell repertoires in COVID-19 (dated by TCRdb to 2019 to 2021). The library was built by means of the immunoSEQ multiplex PCR assay. TCRdb provides this immuneACCESS table in a form limited to in-frame rearrangements. Some clones are lacking; in checked studies, under half of them reflect an unresolved V gene, and why the rest are absent is not known. This sample lists around 260,000 clones; 80% to 90% were detected once. The ten largest account for roughly 10% of the sample. The sequenced material came from peripheral blood. Source of these receptors: a woman between 65 and 79 years old with COVID-19, enrolled during active disease.

This clone turned up a few times. CDR3 nucleotide sequence: TGCGCCAGCAGTCCCCCGGAACAGGAATACTTC. Its translation is CASSPPEQEYF. The rearrangement joins TRBV10-1 to TRBJ2-7, with TRBD1 as a possible D gene (5 bases). The CDR3 has 11 amino acids. V was cut by 5 bases and J by 13 bases, with 15 bases left in between. From germline, CDR1 is WNHNN and CDR2 SYGVQD (reference sequence).

The rearrangement uses TRBV10-3 and TRBJ1-2; 8 positions agree with TRBD1. The CDR3 contains 15 residues. CDR1 and CDR2 from the germline V gene are ENHRY and SYGVKD. The V gene end was trimmed by 5 bases and the J gene end by 6 bases; junction bases not matched to a gene: 11. The chain's CDR3 is CAISPSGGSMDGYTF. The CDR3 DNA reads as TGTGCCATCAGTCCTTCAGGGGGCAGTATGGATGGCTACACCTTC.

This rearrangement joins TRBV6-5 to TRBJ1-1, with D possibly matching TRBD1 (5 bases). Trimming took 7 bases from V and 1 from J, leaving 16 bases between them. Germline V lookup: CDR1 MNHEY, CDR2 SVGAGI. The CDR3 is 15 residues long. CDR3 nucleotides: TGTGCCAGCACCGTAGACAGTCGTTGGAACACTGAAGCTTTCTTT. This sequence encodes CASTVDSRWNTEAFF.

V usage is TRBV11-1 and J usage is TRBJ2-3; possible D gene TRBD1, 5 bases. The V gene lost 1 base and the J gene lost 4 bases, with 9 bases spanning the gap. Germline assignment: CDR1 SGHAT and CDR2 FQDESV (reference sequence). The CDR3 sequence is 14 residues long. The CDR3, as DNA: TGTGCCAGCAGCTTAGGCCAGGGATCAGATACGCAGTATTTT. This encodes CASSLGQGSDTQYF.

This chain joins TRBV2 and TRBJ2-1; 8 bases fit TRBD2. J was trimmed by 9 bases and V by 4 bases; bases with no gene match: 5. Germline lookup yields CDR1 SNHLY and CDR2 FYNNEI. There are 13 residues in the CDR3. The CDR3 reads CASSASGSSEQFF. Here the CDR3 DNA reads TGTGCCAGCAGTGCAAGCGGGAGCAGTGAGCAGTTCTTC.

The chain recombines TRBV14 with TRBJ2-1; D perhaps matches TRBD1 (6 bases). Germline V gives CDR1 SGHDN, CDR2 FVKESK. V shed 0 bases and J shed 2 bases, with 8 bases lying between them. CDR3 length equals 15 residues. The CDR3 reads CASSQERTAYNEQFF. The CDR3 DNA is TGTGCCAGCAGCCAAGAACGGACAGCCTACAATGAGCAGTTCTTC.

The CDR3 nucleotides read TGTGCCAGCAGTTTCCGGACTAGAAACGAGGAGCTGTTTTTT. Encoded protein: CASSFRTRNEELFF. The chain is built from TRBV27 and TRBJ2-2; TRBD2 agrees at 7 bases. Germline V lookup: CDR1 MNHEY, CDR2 SMNVEV (reference sequence). V shed 3 bases and J 10 bases; nucleotides not matched to a gene: 8. The CDR3 sequence is 14 residues long.

This rearrangement joins TRBV27 to TRBJ1-5; 9 nucleotides match TRBD1. This CDR3 is 19 amino acids long. Germline CDR1 MNHEY, CDR2 SMNVEV (reference sequence). V shed 5 bases and J 1 base; nucleotides not matched to a gene: 15. The CDR3: CASSKKPGQGKVSNQPQHF. The CDR3 bases are TGTGCCAGCAGTAAGAAGCCGGGACAGGGAAAGGTGAGCAATCAGCCCCAGCATTTT.

V gene TRBV6-6 combines with J gene TRBJ2-1; 8 nucleotides align to TRBD1. The CDR3 contains 15 residues. Germline V lookup: CDR1 MNHNY, CDR2 SVGAGI (reference sequence). V shed 6 bases and J 6 bases; nucleotides not matched to a gene: 10. CDR3 DNA sequence: TGTGCCAGCAGATTAGCCGGGACAGGTTTCAATGAGCAGTTCTTC. It specifies CASRLAGTGFNEQFF.

This clone was counted a single time. The chain couples TRBV7-2 to TRBJ1-6; tentatively, D is TRBD1 (6 bases). This CDR3 region has 15 residues. Trimming stripped 0 bases from V and 7 bases from J, with 10 bases between. Germline loops: CDR1 SGHTA, CDR2 FQGNSA. The CDR3 loop reads CASSLAQGFNSPLHF. As DNA, the CDR3 is TGTGCCAGCAGCTTAGCACAGGGATTCAATTCACCCCTCCACTTT.

The chain employs TRBV7-2 and TRBJ2-7; D gene unclear. The ends were cut back, 2 bases at V and 3 bases at J, with 8 bases in the middle. The CDR3 runs 13 residues. CDR1 is SGHTA, CDR2 FQGNSA, per germline. The CDR3 nucleotides are TGTGCCAGCAGCTTACGATTTAGCTACGAGCAGTACTTC. Translated: CASSLRFSYEQYF.

In its sample, this clone was seen once. The rearrangement links TRBV19 to TRBJ2-5; 13 bases line up with TRBD2. V dropped 4 bases and J dropped 3; count of bases not matched to a gene: 8. This CDR3 has 17 amino acids. Germline CDR1 LNHDA, CDR2 SQIVND (reference sequence). The CDR3 nucleotides read TGTGCCAGTAGTAAATCCGGACTAGCGGGAGACAAAGAGACCCAGTACTTC. It encodes CASSKSGLAGDKETQYF.

J is TRBJ1-6 and V is TRBV19; TRBD1 matches at 9 bases. The CDR3 covers 14 residues. Trimming at V came to 10 bases and at J to 8 bases, leaving 9 bases not matched to a gene. Germline values: CDR1 LNHDA, CDR2 SQIVND (reference sequence). In DNA form, the CDR3 reads TGTGCCACTAACCAGTGGACAGGGGATTCACCCCTCCACTTT. This translates into CATNQWTGDSPLHF.